A selection of T cell receptor beta chains follows, all from one sample in a study of T cell repertoires in cytomegalovirus infection. MiXCR was run by TCRdb on the reads, yielding one entry per CDR3 protein. Here the sample spans about 830,000 distinct CDR3 sequences, 30% to 35% being singletons. For these TCRs, the target antigens are not known. Sequences were derived from cultured CD8+ T cells from PBMCs, sampled from culture after CMV antigen stimulation. All receptors come from a human donor in good health (CMV status not recorded). Some clones in this sample may be carry-over from other donors' samples. Each CDR3 is given with its conserved first and last residue. Fields, in order: V gene, clone size, J gene, D gene, CDR3 protein, CDR3 DNA. A D gene is named only where the DNA matches it firmly. Part of the rows lack a size; the others show once, few, many or a class for expanded clones.

v_call: TRBV7-9; clone_size: many; j_call: TRBJ1-2; d_call: NA; cdr3_aa: CASSSRGVGYTF; cdr3_nt: TGTGCCAGCAGCTCCCGGGGGGTCGGCTACACCTTC
v_call: TRBV12-3/TRBV12-4; clone_size: many; j_call: TRBJ2-1; d_call: TRBD1; cdr3_aa: CASTDRGSNNEQFF; cdr3_nt: TGTGCCAGCACCGACAGGGGATCTAACAATGAGCAGTTCTTC
v_call: TRBV25-1; clone_size: NA; j_call: TRBJ2-1; d_call: NA; cdr3_aa: CASTHRYNEQFF; cdr3_nt: TGTGCCAGCACACACAGGTACAATGAGCAGTTCTTC
v_call: TRBV12-3/TRBV12-4; clone_size: NA; j_call: TRBJ2-1; d_call: TRBD2; cdr3_aa: CASSLSPGLAGGEQFF; cdr3_nt: TGTGCCAGCAGTTTAAGTCCGGGACTAGCGGGGGGTGAGCAGTTCTTC
v_call: TRBV7-6; clone_size: few; j_call: TRBJ2-1; d_call: NA; cdr3_aa: CASSVLALDSYNEQFF; cdr3_nt: TGTGCCAGCAGCGTTTTAGCACTAGACTCCTACAATGAGCAGTTCTTC
v_call: TRBV10-2; clone_size: NA; j_call: TRBJ2-3; d_call: TRBD2; cdr3_aa: CASTQSGGNTDTQYF; cdr3_nt: TGCGCCAGCACCCAAAGCGGGGGCAACACAGATACGCAGTATTTT
v_call: TRBV7-2; clone_size: many; j_call: TRBJ1-6; d_call: NA; cdr3_aa: CASSLVYGSYSPLHF; cdr3_nt: TGTGCCAGCAGCTTAGTATATGGCAGTTATTCACCCCTCCACTTT
v_call: TRBV24-1; clone_size: few; j_call: TRBJ1-2; d_call: NA; cdr3_aa: CATSDPADRNYGYTF; cdr3_nt: TGTGCCACCAGTGATCCGGCGGACAGAAACTATGGCTACACCTTC
v_call: TRBV5-4; clone_size: many; j_call: TRBJ2-1; d_call: NA; cdr3_aa: CASSVQGNEQFF; cdr3_nt: TGTGCCAGCAGCGTCCAGGGCAATGAGCAGTTCTTC
v_call: TRBV20-1; clone_size: NA; j_call: TRBJ1-1; d_call: TRBD1; cdr3_aa: CSARDRGLGTEAFF; cdr3_nt: TGCAGTGCTAGGGACAGGGGGCTAGGGACTGAAGCTTTCTTT
v_call: TRBV12-3/TRBV12-4; clone_size: NA; j_call: TRBJ2-1; d_call: TRBD1; cdr3_aa: CAIDRWGQGISEQFF; cdr3_nt: TGTGCCATCGACCGGTGGGGACAGGGTATTAGTGAGCAGTTCTTC
v_call: TRBV6-4; clone_size: few; j_call: TRBJ1-1; d_call: NA; cdr3_aa: CASSETVLMNTEAFF; cdr3_nt: TGTGCCAGCAGTGAAACAGTTCTTATGAACACTGAAGCTTTCTTT
v_call: TRBV11-2; clone_size: NA; j_call: TRBJ2-1; d_call: NA; cdr3_aa: CASSSGSGNNEQFF; cdr3_nt: TGTGCCAGCAGCTCGGGGTCGGGCAACAATGAGCAGTTCTTC
v_call: TRBV11-2; clone_size: NA; j_call: TRBJ2-1; d_call: NA; cdr3_aa: CASSYRVMGISYNEQFF; cdr3_nt: TGTGCCAGCAGCTACCGGGTCATGGGGATCTCCTACAATGAGCAGTTCTTC
v_call: TRBV4-2; clone_size: NA; j_call: TRBJ1-6; d_call: TRBD1; cdr3_aa: CASSLWDRGYNSPLHF; cdr3_nt: TGTGCCAGCAGCCTTTGGGACAGGGGTTATAATTCACCCCTCCACTTT
v_call: TRBV7-8; clone_size: NA; j_call: TRBJ1-3; d_call: TRBD1; cdr3_aa: CASSLVTGAGNTIYF; cdr3_nt: TGTGCCAGCAGCTTAGTGACAGGGGCTGGAAACACCATATATTTT
v_call: TRBV18; clone_size: NA; j_call: TRBJ2-1; d_call: TRBD2; cdr3_aa: CASSPKGLAGIEQFF; cdr3_nt: TGTGCCAGCTCACCAAAGGGACTAGCGGGGATTGAGCAGTTCTTC
v_call: TRBV10-3; clone_size: few; j_call: TRBJ1-1; d_call: NA; cdr3_aa: CAISESAGHTEAFF; cdr3_nt: TGTGCCATCAGTGAGTCGGCAGGGCACACTGAAGCTTTCTTT
v_call: TRBV7-8; clone_size: few; j_call: TRBJ2-1; d_call: TRBD2; cdr3_aa: CASSFTSGGRNEQFF; cdr3_nt: TGTGCCAGCAGCTTTACTAGCGGGGGAAGGAATGAGCAGTTCTTC
v_call: TRBV28; clone_size: once; j_call: TRBJ2-1; d_call: NA; cdr3_aa: CASIDRKSSYNEQFF; cdr3_nt: TGTGCCAGCATCGACAGGAAGAGCTCCTACAATGAGCAGTTCTTC
v_call: TRBV19; clone_size: NA; j_call: TRBJ2-2; d_call: NA; cdr3_aa: CASSIANTGELCF; cdr3_nt: TGTGCCAGTAGTATTGCGAACACCGGGGAGCTGTGTTTT
v_call: TRBV4-1; clone_size: NA; j_call: TRBJ2-1; d_call: TRBD2; cdr3_aa: CASSQGLAGAPGYNEQFF; cdr3_nt: TGCGCCAGCAGCCAAGGACTAGCGGGGGCCCCGGGGTACAATGAGCAGTTCTTC
v_call: TRBV27; clone_size: NA; j_call: TRBJ1-1; d_call: NA; cdr3_aa: CASSPGTPIFTEAFF; cdr3_nt: TGTGCCAGCAGCCCCGGCACACCAATATTCACTGAAGCTTTCTTT
v_call: TRBV12-3/TRBV12-4; clone_size: few; j_call: TRBJ2-6; d_call: NA; cdr3_aa: CASSPYDRNGANVLTF; cdr3_nt: TGTGCCAGCAGTCCGTACGACAGGAACGGGGCCAACGTCCTGACTTTC
v_call: TRBV19; clone_size: NA; j_call: TRBJ1-6; d_call: NA; cdr3_aa: CASSPRTENSPLHF; cdr3_nt: TGTGCCAGTAGCCCCAGGACAGAGAATTCACCCCTCCACTTT
v_call: TRBV20-1; clone_size: NA; j_call: TRBJ2-5; d_call: NA; cdr3_aa: CSARDYGGQGDRETQYF; cdr3_nt: TGCAGTGCTAGAGATTACGGGGGCCAGGGCGATAGGGAGACCCAGTACTTC
v_call: TRBV11-2; clone_size: few; j_call: TRBJ2-1; d_call: NA; cdr3_aa: CASGLIGYNEQFF; cdr3_nt: TGTGCCAGCGGGCTTATTGGGTACAATGAGCAGTTCTTC
v_call: TRBV5-4; clone_size: NA; j_call: TRBJ1-2; d_call: NA; cdr3_aa: CASSPAAGPVHYGYTF; cdr3_nt: TGTGCCAGCAGCCCCGCGGCAGGCCCGGTGCACTATGGCTACACCTTC
v_call: TRBV19; clone_size: NA; j_call: TRBJ1-1; d_call: NA; cdr3_aa: CASSIPGPTEAFF; cdr3_nt: TGTGCCAGTAGTATCCCGGGGCCGACTGAAGCTTTCTTT
v_call: TRBV6-2/TRBV6-3; clone_size: NA; j_call: TRBJ2-7; d_call: NA; cdr3_aa: CASSFAASSYEQYF; cdr3_nt: TGTGCCAGCAGTTTCGCGGCTAGCTCCTACGAGCAGTACTTC
v_call: TRBV19; clone_size: NA; j_call: TRBJ1-2; d_call: TRBD1; cdr3_aa: CASSIRTGGSGYTF; cdr3_nt: TGTGCCAGTAGTATACGGACAGGGGGCAGCGGCTACACCTTC
v_call: TRBV6-2/TRBV6-3; clone_size: few; j_call: TRBJ1-1; d_call: NA; cdr3_aa: CASREGSTEAFF; cdr3_nt: TGTGCCAGCAGGGAGGGATCCACTGAAGCTTTCTTT
v_call: TRBV7-6; clone_size: few; j_call: TRBJ2-1; d_call: TRBD1; cdr3_aa: CASSPWGQGAINEQFF; cdr3_nt: TGTGCCAGCAGCCCCTGGGGTCAGGGGGCGATCAATGAGCAGTTCTTC
v_call: TRBV6-5; clone_size: NA; j_call: TRBJ2-5; d_call: TRBD1; cdr3_aa: CASSYQTGGGTQYF; cdr3_nt: TGTGCCAGCAGTTACCAGACAGGGGGCGGGACCCAGTACTTC
v_call: TRBV6-5; clone_size: NA; j_call: TRBJ1-1; d_call: NA; cdr3_aa: CASSYSAVNTEAFF; cdr3_nt: TGTGCCAGCAGTTACTCGGCAGTGAACACTGAAGCTTTCTTT
v_call: TRBV12-3/TRBV12-4; clone_size: many; j_call: TRBJ2-3; d_call: NA; cdr3_aa: CASSSQGDTQYF; cdr3_nt: TGTGCCAGCAGCTCACAGGGCGATACGCAGTATTTT
v_call: TRBV7-9; clone_size: few; j_call: TRBJ2-3; d_call: TRBD1; cdr3_aa: CASSFQGGTDTQYF; cdr3_nt: TGTGCCAGCAGCTTTCAGGGGGGCACAGATACGCAGTATTTT
v_call: TRBV6-6; clone_size: NA; j_call: TRBJ2-3; d_call: TRBD1; cdr3_aa: CASSPLPVGGNTDTQYF; cdr3_nt: TGTGCCAGCAGTCCCCTACCAGTAGGGGGCAATACAGATACGCAGTATTTT
v_call: TRBV2; clone_size: NA; j_call: TRBJ2-3; d_call: TRBD2; cdr3_aa: CATPPQRGGLTTQYF; cdr3_nt: TGTGCCACACCACCTCAGCGGGGGGGCCTAACCACGCAGTATTTT
v_call: TRBV6-5; clone_size: few; j_call: TRBJ2-5; d_call: NA; cdr3_aa: CASNPTGTQETQYF; cdr3_nt: TGTGCCAGCAACCCTACCGGGACCCAAGAGACCCAGTACTTC
v_call: TRBV6-2/TRBV6-3; clone_size: NA; j_call: TRBJ2-6; d_call: NA; cdr3_aa: CASTTGLGANVLTF; cdr3_nt: TGTGCCAGCACAACAGGTCTGGGGGCCAACGTCCTGACTTTC
v_call: TRBV4-1; clone_size: NA; j_call: TRBJ1-3; d_call: NA; cdr3_aa: CASSPQHHSGNTIYF; cdr3_nt: TGCGCCAGCAGCCCACAGCACCACTCTGGAAACACCATATATTTT
v_call: TRBV7-9; clone_size: few; j_call: TRBJ2-7; d_call: NA; cdr3_aa: CASSSTEQSSYEQYF; cdr3_nt: TGTGCCAGCAGCTCCACTGAACAGTCCTCCTACGAGCAGTACTTC
v_call: TRBV19; clone_size: NA; j_call: TRBJ2-3; d_call: TRBD1; cdr3_aa: CASKPDRGEGDTQYF; cdr3_nt: TGTGCCAGTAAACCGGACAGGGGAGAAGGAGATACGCAGTATTTT
v_call: TRBV27; clone_size: few; j_call: TRBJ2-3; d_call: NA; cdr3_aa: CASSLSSIDTQYF; cdr3_nt: TGTGCCAGCAGTTTGTCGTCTATAGATACGCAGTATTTT
v_call: TRBV27; clone_size: few; j_call: TRBJ1-2; d_call: NA; cdr3_aa: CASSTLARTAGYTF; cdr3_nt: TGTGCCAGCTCTACCCTAGCCAGGACCGCTGGCTACACCTTC
v_call: TRBV28; clone_size: many; j_call: TRBJ1-1; d_call: NA; cdr3_aa: CASSLSEFLNTEAFF; cdr3_nt: TGTGCCAGCAGTTTATCGGAGTTTTTGAACACTGAAGCTTTCTTT
v_call: TRBV7-6; clone_size: many; j_call: TRBJ2-5; d_call: TRBD2; cdr3_aa: CASSLVAGGETQYF; cdr3_nt: TGTGCCAGCAGCTTAGTCGCGGGGGGCGAGACCCAGTACTTC